This T cell receptor (beta chain) was obtained from a study of shared clonotypes between healthy human individuals. Remarks on this clone: Its antigen is unknown.

This was a deep-level run. In replicate PCRs of sorted subsets, approximately 210 ng DNA, about 30,000 T cell genomes, was used. Clones were read by immunoSEQ multiplex PCR, and TCRdb kept only the in-frame ones, dropping some. The sample carries approximately 700,000 clones, approximately 73% recorded once. The germline CDR1 and CDR2 sequences are GTSNPN and SVGIG (reference sequence). V lost 5 bases and J 2 bases, leaving 18 bases between the germline ends. The CDR3 is 15 amino acids. Findings and limits, study-wide: It was anticipated that sequencing depth would influence how many clonotypes donors shared.

This sequence was found in a woman aged 25 to 39 in good health. The sample consisted of memory CD4+ T cells sorted from blood. Subset given: CD45RA-negative fraction. This chain joins TRBV30 and TRBJ1-2, with D perhaps TRBD1 (6 bases). CDR3 sequence reads: CAWARVGALNYGYTF. CDR3 DNA sequence: TGTGCCTGGGCTAGGGTGGGGGCGTTGAACTATGGCTACACCTTC.